This T cell receptor (beta chain) stems from a study of blood T cell repertoires in COVID-19. CDR1 is KGHSH and CDR2 is LQKENI in the germline V gene. The CDR3 has 14 amino acids. Losses at the gene ends were 4 bases for V and 4 bases for J; bases not matched to a gene: 5. The data were produced by immunoSEQ multiplex PCR, yet TCRdb's version contains in-frame clones alone and is incomplete. The sample has under 150,000 clones, 80% to 85% seen once. The TCR comes from a woman aged 55-69 years with acute or convalescent COVID-19. The sequencing sample was made of peripheral blood. This chain links TRBV18 with TRBJ2-5; 8 bases agree with TRBD2. The CDR3 sequence: CASSRTSPPETQYF. CDR3 DNA sequence: TGTGCCAGCTCACGGACTAGCCCCCCAGAGACCCAGTACTTC.